Detailed here is one T cell receptor (beta chain). With a much larger clone just one base away, this may be a read error. Amplification of TCR beta CDR3 regions used RNA as the template. During a first-round RT-PCR of the TCR CDR3, the HTBI primer set was used. TCRdb ran MiXCR on the multiplex PCR reads and lists one entry per CDR3 protein. The sample comprises 530,000 or so distinct CDR3 sequences, around a quarter of which are singletons, and around 11% rests with the top ten. There are 17 residues in the CDR3. Trimming cost V 4 bases and J 3 bases, with 22 bases left between them. Germline assignment: CDR1 SGHRS and CDR2 YFSETQ. This sample stems from a study of T cells in Graves' hyperthyroidism and ophthalmopathy.

Sequences were obtained from blood. This receptor was identified in a woman in her 30s with Graves' ophthalmopathy. The chain couples TRBV5-1 to TRBJ1-1; D is unclear. The CDR3 DNA reads TGCGCCAGCAGCACCGGACCCAACGGTGGTATGTACACTGAAGCTTTCTTT. It is translated as CASSTGPNGGMYTEAFF.